Below are 7 T cell receptor beta chains sequenced from a single sample in a study of shared clonotypes between healthy human individuals. TCRdb keeps only in-frame clones here, not all; method: immunoSEQ multiplex PCR. This sample has over 2 million clones, with under 95% found just once. The sample comprised naive CD4+ T cells from PBMCs. The sample's subset: CD45RA+ positively selected. All receptors come from a man aged 18 to 29 in good health. Some clones in this sample may be carry-over from other donors' samples.

This clone was seen more than once but under ten times. This chain uses TRBV2 with TRBJ1-1, with 9 bases matching TRBD1. Germline V gene lookup returns CDR1 SNHLY and CDR2 FYNNEI. The length of the CDR3 is 14 residues. V was clipped by 6 bases and J by 3 bases; unmatched bases: 5. This CDR3 is CASSGDRAYTEAFF. The CDR3 DNA sequence: TGTGCCAGCAGCGGGGACAGGGCCTACACTGAAGCTTTCTTT.

The V call is TRBV6-5, the J call TRBJ1-2; D is unresolved. The CDR3 has 11 residues. V lost 2 bases, J lost 6 bases, and 4 bases lay in between. Per the germline V gene, CDR1 is MNHEY and CDR2 is SVGAGI. This chain's CDR3 is CASSYLHGYTF. In nucleotides, the CDR3 is TGTGCCAGCAGTTACCTGCATGGCTACACCTTC.

The chain recombines TRBV6-6 with TRBJ1-2; D unclear. The CDR3 spans 13 residues. Trimming stripped 10 bases from V and 3 bases from J, with 15 bases between. Germline V gives CDR1 MNHNY, CDR2 SVGAGI (reference sequence). The CDR3 DNA is TGTGCCACCCAGTATTTGGATGACTATGGCTACACCTTC. Its protein product is CATQYLDDYGYTF.

CDR3 in DNA: TGTGCCAGCAGCTTGTTCACCTACGAGCAGTACTTC. Translating it yields CASSLFTYEQYF. This chain links TRBV5-5 with TRBJ2-7; D gene unclear. The length of the CDR3 is 12 residues. Deletions cut 1 base from V and 2 bases from J, with 4 bases between. Germline CDR1 and CDR2: SGHKS and YYEKEE (reference sequence).

The chain joins TRBV25-1 to TRBJ1-2; D is possibly TRBD1 (6 bases). Germline-derived CDR1 and CDR2 are MGHDK and SYGVNS. The CDR3 runs to 13 residues. Trimming pared 2 bases from V and 6 bases from J, leaving 10 bases between. The CDR3 here is CASSERDINGYTF. CDR3 nucleotide sequence: TGTGCCAGCAGTGAAAGGGACATCAATGGCTACACCTTC.

The J gene is TRBJ2-3, the V gene TRBV11-2; 11 bases are a match to TRBD2. Unmatched junction bases numbered 7, after V lost 1 base and J lost 7 bases. The CDR3 is 16 amino acids. CDR1 is SGHAT, CDR2 FQNNGV, per germline. The CDR3 region is CASSLVVLAGVYTQYF. The CDR3 bases are TGTGCCAGCAGCTTAGTTGTACTAGCGGGAGTCTATACGCAGTATTTT.

The V and J genes are TRBV19 and TRBJ2-4; no clear D gene. V was trimmed by 3 bases and J by 0 bases, leaving 12 bases between them. CDR1 and CDR2 from the germline V gene are LNHDA and SQIVND (reference sequence). The CDR3 length is 16 residues. CDR3 in DNA: TGTGCCAGTAGTATCTTCACCCCAGGAGCCAAAAACATTCAGTACTTC. Amino acids: CASSIFTPGAKNIQYF.